The source of this T cell receptor beta chain is a study of blood T cell repertoires in COVID-19. Study-wide background: From T cells, B-cell-depleted T cells, or PBMCs came the material, which was cDNA or gDNA.

Looked up from germline, CDR1 is LNHDA and CDR2 is SQIVND (reference sequence). V trimming: 5 bases; J trimming: 5 bases; junction bases outside the gene matches: 13. CDR3 size: 17 residues. Authors' methods: Nucleated cell number was recorded as an estimate derived from reference gene primer amplification. Using immunoSEQ multiplex PCR, the repertoire was profiled, and TCRdb retains in-frame clones only, with some absent. The V and J calls and clone size were taken over from that table, and D and trimming were inferred from the DNA. The sample yields about 170,000 clones, about 80% seen once. Sequenced: peripheral blood. V gene TRBV19 combines with J gene TRBJ2-5; 11 positions match TRBD1. This clonotype originated in a middle-aged woman with COVID-19, enrolled during active disease. The CDR3 nucleotides read TGTGCCAGTAGTGCCCGGGACAGGGGGGTGACTACGGAGACCCAGTACTTC. It specifies CASSARDRGVTTETQYF.